The present TCR beta chain was sequenced within a study of a mutant IDH1 vaccine in newly diagnosed glioma. Study-wide context: Following radiotherapy alone, or alongside temozolomide cycles, vaccination was started after an interval of 4-6 weeks. Study results and limitations: Changes in top peripheral clonotypes did not appear linked to pseudoprogression.

Profiling relied on immunoSEQ multiplex PCR, and the TCRdb table lists in-frame clones only, not all of them. The top ten hold roughly 4% of the sample, which has 60,000 to 65,000 clones, roughly four fifths seen once. Trimming removed 8 bases at V and 4 bases at J, with 14 bases between. Looked up from germline, CDR1 is SNHLY and CDR2 is FYNNEI. This CDR3 has 13 residues. Time point described: week 47, end of study. Every vaccination contained 300 ug of the mutant IDH1 20-mer peptide and was paired with topical imiquimod. Concerning this clone itself: Its cognate antigen is unknown.

Source: PBMCs, taken from a glioma patient whose treatment included an IDH1 peptide vaccine. The source of this sequence is a man aged 30-40 years with glioma. V usage is TRBV2 and J usage is TRBJ1-2; weak D call: TRBD1 (6 bases). The DNA of the CDR3 is TGTGCCAGCGCTGGACAGACCTTCTATGGCTACACCTTC. Its translation is CASAGQTFYGYTF.